A single sample gave rise to the 12 T cell receptor beta chains below, sequenced in a study of patients and donors after allogeneic stem cell transplantation. MiXCR was run by TCRdb on the RT-PCR reads, yielding one entry per CDR3 protein. The table shows about 230,000 distinct CDR3 sequences, with less than 15% occurring only once. The specimen sequenced was blood, either unsorted or a sorted T cell fraction (not recorded which). The receptors shown here come from a human donor who was either an allogeneic HSCT recipient or a stem cell or donor lymphocyte infusion donor (not recorded which). It is not recorded whose cells these are; they may come from a transplant donor.

Only a few counts were recorded for this clonotype. J is TRBJ2-7 and V is TRBV5-6, with D possibly matching TRBD1 (5 bases). Looked up from germline, CDR1 is SGHDT and CDR2 is YYEEEE. CDR3 length equals 13 residues. V lost 2 bases and J 2 bases, leaving 8 bases between the germline ends. CDR3 nucleotide sequence: TGTGCCAGCAGCTTCGCAGGGACCTACGAGCAGTACTTC. Translating it yields CASSFAGTYEQYF.

This clonotype was observed a few times. This chain links TRBV7-8 with TRBJ1-6; possible D gene TRBD1, 5 bases. The CDR3 is made up of 14 amino acids. The germline gives CDR1 SGHVS, CDR2 FQNEAQ. V was cut by 5 bases and J by 9 bases, with 14 bases left in between. Here the CDR3 reads CASSLGPGGSPLHF. In DNA, the CDR3 is TGTGCCAGCAGCCTCGGCCCCGGGGGTTCACCCCTCCACTTT.

This clonotype was counted ten times or more. The rearrangement links TRBV20-1 to TRBJ2-3; D gene unclear. CDR1 and CDR2 from the germline V gene are DFQATT and SNEGSKA (reference sequence). CDR3 size: 14 residues. Trimming removed 3 bases at V and 6 bases at J, with 16 bases between. The CDR3 bases are TGCAGTGCTAGGGTAGGGAATTTAGCCGATACGCAGTATTTT. Translated, it gives CSARVGNLADTQYF.

Only a few counts were recorded for this clonotype. The gene calls are TRBV7-9 and TRBJ1-5, with D possibly being TRBD1 (5 bases). V was clipped by 5 bases and J by 0 bases, with 11 bases between them. This CDR3 region has 15 residues. Germline V CDR1 and CDR2: SEHNR, FQNEAQ (reference sequence). CDR3 residues: CASSTQGGSNQPQHF. The CDR3 DNA sequence: TGTGCCAGCAGCACCCAGGGCGGTAGCAATCAGCCCCAGCATTTT.

Ten or more counts support this clonotype. The rearrangement uses TRBV12-3 or TRBV12-4 and TRBJ2-3, with 7 positions matching TRBD2. The CDR3 sequence is 14 residues long. J was trimmed by 5 bases and V by 1 base; bases with no gene match: 3. CDR3 region: CASSLDRGEDTQYF. In DNA form, the CDR3 reads TGTGCCAGCAGTTTAGATCGGGGGGAAGATACGCAGTATTTT.

In this sample, this clonotype turned up a few times. This chain joins TRBV20-1 and TRBJ2-3, with 10 positions matching TRBD2. CDR1 and CDR2 from the germline V gene are DFQATT and SNEGSKA (reference sequence). The CDR3 extends over 15 amino acids. The J segment lost 5 bases and the V segment lost 6 bases, leaving 11 bases of the junction unmatched. The CDR3 spells CSAQKRGGRGDTQYF. The CDR3, as DNA: TGCAGTGCCCAGAAGCGGGGGGGCCGCGGAGATACGCAGTATTTT.

This clonotype was seen repeatedly, ten times or more. V is TRBV5-6 and J is TRBJ2-1; TRBD1 matches 9 bases. The CDR3 is 15 amino acids. V shed 4 bases and J 8 bases; nucleotides not matched to a gene: 10. Germline V gene lookup returns CDR1 SGHDT and CDR2 YYEEEE. The CDR3 DNA sequence: TGTGCCAGCAGCCTCGGGACAGGGATTTTGGATGAGCAGTTCTTC. It is translated as CASSLGTGILDEQFF.

J is TRBJ1-3 and V is TRBV18, with D unclear. The CDR3 spans 15 residues. Germline V gene sequence: CDR1 KGHSH, CDR2 LQKENI. Trimming removed 0 bases from V and 0 bases from J, with 6 bases in between. The CDR3 loop is CASSPPQSSGNTIYF. The CDR3 DNA reads TGTGCCAGCTCACCACCACAAAGCTCTGGAAACACCATATATTTT.

The chain employs TRBV30 and TRBJ1-6; D unclear. Germline V gives CDR1 GTSNPN, CDR2 SVGIG (reference sequence). The CDR3 consists of 13 residues. Trimming removed 3 bases from V and 10 bases from J, with 13 bases in between. The CDR3 DNA is TGTGCCTGGAGCATTCAGAGTGCCTCACCCCTCCACTTT. Its protein product is CAWSIQSASPLHF.

This clonotype counts as medium-sized. The CDR3 is CSVEKLLVKNNEQFF. For the CDR3, the DNA is TGCAGCGTTGAAAAATTACTAGTTAAGAACAATGAGCAGTTCTTC. The chain recombines TRBV29-1 with TRBJ2-1, with a tentative D call TRBD2 (5 bases). V was cut by 2 bases and J by 5 bases, with 16 bases left in between. The germline gives CDR1 SQVTM, CDR2 ANQGSEA. The CDR3 covers 15 residues.

This clonotype came up many times. V usage is TRBV11-2 and J usage is TRBJ1-2, with D hard to call. This CDR3 has 15 amino acids. CDR1 and CDR2 from the germline V gene are SGHAT and FQNNGV. V was pared by 5 bases and J by 4 bases, with 17 bases between. The CDR3 spells CASSTVGGDFYGYTF. The CDR3 DNA is TGTGCCAGCAGCACCGTTGGTGGAGACTTCTATGGCTACACCTTC.

This clonotype was seen more than once but under ten times. This sequence joins TRBV16 and TRBJ1-5; D is ambiguous. The CDR3 loop spans 14 amino acids. Trimming cost V 0 bases and J 4 bases, with 7 bases left between them. The germline CDR1 and CDR2 sequences are KGHSY and FQNENV. The CDR3 region is CASSQSGVNQPQHF. CDR3 bases: TGTGCCAGCAGCCAATCGGGCGTTAATCAGCCCCAGCATTTT.